Each of the 6 T cell receptor beta chains below was sequenced from the same sample in a study of beta chain features in type 1 diabetes. TCRB transcripts that were expressed got sequenced, as all of the isolated RNA had been reverse transcribed. TCRdb keeps only in-frame clones here, not all; method: immunoSEQ multiplex PCR. The table lists 450,000 to 600,000 clones, about 30% of them singletons. The sequencing input was naive CD4+ T cells from blood. The source of these receptors is a man younger than 30 in good health.

J is TRBJ1-2 and V is TRBV29-1, with D possibly matching TRBD1 (6 bases). CDR1 SQVTM and CDR2 ANQGSEA come from the germline V gene. V was trimmed by 5 bases and J by 7 bases, leaving 17 bases between them. The CDR3 sequence is 13 residues long. CDR3 sequence (DNA): TGCAGCGTTTCCAGAGGGGGGGCGGCTGGCTACACCTTC. It yields the protein CSVSRGGAAGYTF.

This clone was seen more than once but under ten times. This chain joins TRBV18 and TRBJ2-5; possible D gene TRBD2, 6 bases. The DNA end lines up better with TRBJ2-7; the J call may be wrong. Germline-derived CDR1 and CDR2 are KGHSH and LQKENI. The CDR3 runs to 12 residues. CDR3 residues: CASSERLGEQYF. The DNA for the CDR3 is TGTGCCAGCTCAGAGCGACTAGGCGAGCAGTACTTC.

V and J are TRBV4-3 and TRBJ2-5; D possibly uses TRBD1 or TRBD2 (5 bases each). The V end lost 0 bases, the J end lost 4 bases, and 9 bases lay between the germline ends. CDR3 length equals 14 residues. From germline, CDR1 is LGHNA and CDR2 YSLEER. The CDR3 sequence is CASSQDHGTETQYF. CDR3 DNA: TGCGCCAGCAGCCAAGATCACGGGACAGAGACCCAGTACTTC.

The V gene is TRBV19, the J gene TRBJ2-5; D unresolved. Trimming removed 4 bases at V and 2 bases at J, with 5 bases between. The CDR3 runs to 12 residues. Germline V gene lookup returns CDR1 LNHDA and CDR2 SQIVND (reference sequence). Written as DNA, the CDR3 is TGTGCCAGTAGTACAACGCAAGAGACCCAGTACTTC. Protein: CASSTTQETQYF. The whole variable domain, remainder taken from reference TRBV19 and TRBJ2-5, is DGGITQSPKYLFRKEGQNVTLSCEQNLNHDAMYWYRQDPGQGLRLIYYSQIVNDFQKGDIAEGYSVSREKKESFPLTVTSAQKNPTAFYLCASSTTQETQYFGPGTRLLVL.

This clone has a handful of counts. This rearrangement joins TRBV10-3 to TRBJ2-1, with D maybe TRBD2 (5 bases). CDR1 ENHRY and CDR2 SYGVKD come from the germline V gene. V dropped 0 bases and J dropped 9 bases, with 12 bases sitting between them. This CDR3 has 14 amino acids. The CDR3 here is CAISESHGVGEQFF. DNA of the CDR3: TGTGCCATCAGTGAGTCGCACGGGGTAGGTGAGCAGTTCTTC.

V usage is TRBV28 and J usage is TRBJ2-7; D might be TRBD1 (5 bases). The CDR3 contains 14 residues. Trimming left V 1 base short and J 3 bases short, with 10 bases between. Germline CDR1 and CDR2: MDHEN and SYDVKM. CDR3 loop: CASSLSTGNYEQYF. CDR3 sequence (DNA): TGTGCCAGCAGTTTATCAACAGGCAACTACGAGCAGTACTTC.